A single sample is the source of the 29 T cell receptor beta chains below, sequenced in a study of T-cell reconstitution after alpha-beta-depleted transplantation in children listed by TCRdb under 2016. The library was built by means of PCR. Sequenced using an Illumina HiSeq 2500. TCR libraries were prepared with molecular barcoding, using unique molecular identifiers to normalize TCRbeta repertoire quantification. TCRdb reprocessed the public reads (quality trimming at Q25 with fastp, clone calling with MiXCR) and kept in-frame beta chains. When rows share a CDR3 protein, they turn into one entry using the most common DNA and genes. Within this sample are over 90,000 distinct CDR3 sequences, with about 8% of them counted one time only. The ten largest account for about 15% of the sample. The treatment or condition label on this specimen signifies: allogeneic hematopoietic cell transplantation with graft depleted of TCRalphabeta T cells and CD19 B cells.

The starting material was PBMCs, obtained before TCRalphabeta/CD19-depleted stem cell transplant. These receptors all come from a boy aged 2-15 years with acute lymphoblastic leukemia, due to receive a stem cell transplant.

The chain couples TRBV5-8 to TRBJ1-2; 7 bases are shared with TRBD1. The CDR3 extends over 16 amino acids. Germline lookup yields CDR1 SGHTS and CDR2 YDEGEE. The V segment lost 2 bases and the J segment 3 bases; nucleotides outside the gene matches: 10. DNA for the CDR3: TGTGCCAGCAGCTTCGCAGCCGGGACAGCCCACTATGGCTACACCTTC. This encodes CASSFAAGTAHYGYTF.

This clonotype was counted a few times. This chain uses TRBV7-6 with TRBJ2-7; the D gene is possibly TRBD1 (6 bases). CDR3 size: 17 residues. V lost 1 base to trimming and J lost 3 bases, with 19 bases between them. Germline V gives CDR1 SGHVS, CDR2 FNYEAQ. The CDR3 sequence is CASSLVGPGTTLYEQYF. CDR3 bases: TGTGCCAGCAGCTTAGTGGGCCCTGGGACAACCCTCTACGAGCAGTACTTC.

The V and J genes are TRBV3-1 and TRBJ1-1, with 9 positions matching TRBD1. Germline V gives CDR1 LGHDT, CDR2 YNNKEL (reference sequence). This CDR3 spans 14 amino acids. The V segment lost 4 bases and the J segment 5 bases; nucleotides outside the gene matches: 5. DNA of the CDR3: TGTGCCAGCAGCCCCTGGACAGGGGAGACTGAAGCTTTCTTT. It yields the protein CASSPWTGETEAFF.

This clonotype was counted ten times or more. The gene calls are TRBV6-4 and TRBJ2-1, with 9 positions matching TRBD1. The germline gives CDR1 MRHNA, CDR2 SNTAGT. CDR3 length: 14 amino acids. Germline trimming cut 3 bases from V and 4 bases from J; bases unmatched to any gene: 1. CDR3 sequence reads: CASSEGTGYNEQFF. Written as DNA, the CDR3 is TGTGCCAGCAGTGAAGGGACAGGGTACAATGAGCAGTTCTTC.

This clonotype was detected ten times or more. CDR3 region: CASSPSPRRGPYNEQFF. The CDR3 nucleotides read TGTGCCAGCAGCCCCTCCCCCAGGCGGGGGCCTTACAATGAGCAGTTCTTC. The rearrangement joins TRBV7-2 to TRBJ2-1; D may be TRBD2 (7 bases). Germline V lookup: CDR1 SGHTA, CDR2 FQGNSA. V was shortened by 5 bases and J by 4 bases, with 21 bases between the two germline ends. This CDR3 region has 17 residues.

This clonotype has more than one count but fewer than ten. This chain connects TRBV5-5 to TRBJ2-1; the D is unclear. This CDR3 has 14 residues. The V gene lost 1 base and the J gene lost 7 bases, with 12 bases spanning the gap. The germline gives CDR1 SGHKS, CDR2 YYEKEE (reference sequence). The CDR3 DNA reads TGTGCCAGCAGCTTGAGTCAGGAGAGGAATGAGCAGTTCTTC. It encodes CASSLSQERNEQFF.

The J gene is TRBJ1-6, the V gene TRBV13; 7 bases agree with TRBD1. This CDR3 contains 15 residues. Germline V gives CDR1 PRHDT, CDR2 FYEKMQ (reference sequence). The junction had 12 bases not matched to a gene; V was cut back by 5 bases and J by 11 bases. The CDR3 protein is CASSHRQGRLAPLHF. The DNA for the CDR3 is TGTGCCAGCAGCCACCGACAGGGCCGATTGGCACCCCTCCACTTT.

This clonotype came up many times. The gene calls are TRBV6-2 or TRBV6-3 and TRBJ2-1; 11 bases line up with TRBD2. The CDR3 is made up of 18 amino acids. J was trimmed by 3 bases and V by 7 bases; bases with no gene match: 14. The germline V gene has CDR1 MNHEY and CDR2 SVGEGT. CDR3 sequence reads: CASKGPLAGGFVYNEQFF. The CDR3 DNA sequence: TGTGCCAGCAAGGGGCCTCTAGCGGGGGGCTTTGTCTACAATGAGCAGTTCTTC.

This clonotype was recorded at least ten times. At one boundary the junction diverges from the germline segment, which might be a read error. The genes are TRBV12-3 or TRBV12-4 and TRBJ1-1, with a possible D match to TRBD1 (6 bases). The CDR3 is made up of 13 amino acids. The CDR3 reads CASSLSRDTEAFF. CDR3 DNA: TGTGCCAGCAGTTTAAGTCGGGACACCGAAGCTTTCTTT.

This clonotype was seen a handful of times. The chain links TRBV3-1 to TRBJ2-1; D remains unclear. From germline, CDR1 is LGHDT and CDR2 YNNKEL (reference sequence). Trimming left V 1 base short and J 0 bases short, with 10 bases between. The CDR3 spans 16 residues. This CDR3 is CASSQGITDSYNEQFF. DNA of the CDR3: TGTGCCAGCAGCCAAGGGATTACCGACTCCTACAATGAGCAGTTCTTC.

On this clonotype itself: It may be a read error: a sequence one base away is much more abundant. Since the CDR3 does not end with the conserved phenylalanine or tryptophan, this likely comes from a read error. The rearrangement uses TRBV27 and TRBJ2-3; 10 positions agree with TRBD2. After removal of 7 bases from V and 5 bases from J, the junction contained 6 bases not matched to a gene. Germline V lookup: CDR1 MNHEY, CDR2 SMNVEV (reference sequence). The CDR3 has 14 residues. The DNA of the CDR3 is TGTGCCAGCACCCAAAGCGGGGGGGGAGATACGCAGTATTCT. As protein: CASTQSGGGDTQYS.

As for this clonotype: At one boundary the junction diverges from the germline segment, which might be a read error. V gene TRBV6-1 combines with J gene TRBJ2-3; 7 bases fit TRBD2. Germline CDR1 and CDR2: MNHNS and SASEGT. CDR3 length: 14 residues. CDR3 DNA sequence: TGTGCCAGCAGCTCCGGGACTATAACAGATACGCTGTATTTT. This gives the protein CASSSGTITDTLYF.

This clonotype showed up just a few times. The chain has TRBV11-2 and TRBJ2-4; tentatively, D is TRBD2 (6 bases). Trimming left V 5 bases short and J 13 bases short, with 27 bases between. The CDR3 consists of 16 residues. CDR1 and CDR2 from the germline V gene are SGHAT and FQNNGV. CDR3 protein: CASSQVVTTRPGVQYF. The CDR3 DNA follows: TGTGCCAGCAGCCAGGTAGTCACAACAAGACCGGGGGTCCAGTACTTC.

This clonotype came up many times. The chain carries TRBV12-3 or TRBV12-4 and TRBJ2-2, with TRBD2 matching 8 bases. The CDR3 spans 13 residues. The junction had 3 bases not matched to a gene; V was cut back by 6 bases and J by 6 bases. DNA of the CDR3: TGTGCCAGCAGCCCGGGGGGGCCCGGGGAGCTGTTTTTT. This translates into CASSPGGPGELFF.

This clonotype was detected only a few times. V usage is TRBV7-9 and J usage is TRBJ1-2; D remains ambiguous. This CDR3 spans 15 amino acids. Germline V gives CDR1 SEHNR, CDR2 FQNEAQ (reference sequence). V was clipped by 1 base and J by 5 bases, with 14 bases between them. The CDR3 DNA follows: TGTGCCAGCAGCTTAGAGTTGGGCAGCTCTTATGGCTACACCTTC. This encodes CASSLELGSSYGYTF.

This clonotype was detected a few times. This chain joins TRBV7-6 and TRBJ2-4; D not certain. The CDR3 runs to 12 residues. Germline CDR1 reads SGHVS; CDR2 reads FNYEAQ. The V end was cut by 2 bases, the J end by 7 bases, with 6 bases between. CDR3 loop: CASSLNGNIQYF. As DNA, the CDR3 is TGTGCCAGCAGCTTAAATGGGAACATTCAGTACTTC. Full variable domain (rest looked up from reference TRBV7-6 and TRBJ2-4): GAGVSQSPRYKVTKRGQDVALRCDPISGHVSLYWYRQALGQGPEFLTYFNYEAQQDKSGLPNDRFSAERPEGSISTLTIQRTEQRDSAMYRCASSLNGNIQYFGAGTRLSVL.

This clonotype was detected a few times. The CDR3 DNA is TGTGCCACCAGCGGGCCGGGGGCTCAGCCCCAGCATTTT. This sequence encodes CATSGPGAQPQHF. The chain recombines TRBV15 with TRBJ1-5, with D maybe TRBD1 (6 bases). This CDR3 comprises 13 residues. From germline, CDR1 is LNHNV and CDR2 YYDKDF (reference sequence). Between the trimmed V and J ends, which lost 5 bases and 6 bases, there was a span of 11 bases.

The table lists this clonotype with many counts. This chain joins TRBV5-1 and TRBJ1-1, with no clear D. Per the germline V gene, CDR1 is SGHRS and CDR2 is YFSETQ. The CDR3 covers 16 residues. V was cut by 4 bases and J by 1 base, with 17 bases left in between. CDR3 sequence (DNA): TGCGCCAGCAGCCCCGGGTTCTGGGCTGGGAACACTGAAGCTTTCTTT. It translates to CASSPGFWAGNTEAFF.

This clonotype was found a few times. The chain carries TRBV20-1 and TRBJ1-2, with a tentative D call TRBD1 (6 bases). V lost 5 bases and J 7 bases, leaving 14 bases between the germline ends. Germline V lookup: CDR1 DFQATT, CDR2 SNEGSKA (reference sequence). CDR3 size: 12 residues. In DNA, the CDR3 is TGCAGTGCTGCTCCAGGGGCAGGTGGCTACACCTTC. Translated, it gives CSAAPGAGGYTF.

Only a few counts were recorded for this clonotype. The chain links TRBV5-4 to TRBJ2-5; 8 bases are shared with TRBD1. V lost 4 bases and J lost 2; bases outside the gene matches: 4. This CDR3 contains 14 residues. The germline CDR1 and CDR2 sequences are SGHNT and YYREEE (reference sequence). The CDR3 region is CASSPDRVQETQYF. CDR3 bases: TGTGCCAGCAGCCCGGACAGGGTTCAAGAGACCCAGTACTTC. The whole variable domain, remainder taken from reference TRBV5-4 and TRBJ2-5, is ETGVTQSPTHLIKTRGQQVTLRCSSQSGHNTVSWYQQALGQGPQFIFQYYREEENGRGNFPPRFSGLQFPNYSSELNVNALELDDSALYLCASSPDRVQETQYFGPGTRLLVL.

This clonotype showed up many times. In DNA form, the CDR3 reads TGTGCCAGCAGTCCTCGGCGCAATCAGCCCCAGCATTTT. Translating it yields CASSPRRNQPQHF. The V call is TRBV6-1, the J call TRBJ1-5; D is unresolved. The CDR3 sequence is 13 residues long. Germline-derived CDR1 and CDR2 are MNHNS and SASEGT. Deletions cut 5 bases from V and 2 bases from J, with 7 bases between.

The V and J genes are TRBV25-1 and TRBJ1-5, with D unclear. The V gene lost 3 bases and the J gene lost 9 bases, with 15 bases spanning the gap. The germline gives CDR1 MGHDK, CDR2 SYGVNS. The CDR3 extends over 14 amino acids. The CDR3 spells CASSESGTLRPQHF. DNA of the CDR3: TGTGCCAGCAGTGAGTCAGGTACCCTTCGGCCCCAGCATTTT.

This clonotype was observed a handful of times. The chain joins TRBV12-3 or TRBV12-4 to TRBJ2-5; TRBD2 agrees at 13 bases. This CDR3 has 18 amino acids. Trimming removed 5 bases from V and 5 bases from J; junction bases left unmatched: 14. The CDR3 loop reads CASSPRPGTSGVGETQYF. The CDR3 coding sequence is TGTGCCAGCAGTCCGCGCCCCGGGACTAGCGGGGTTGGCGAGACCCAGTACTTC.

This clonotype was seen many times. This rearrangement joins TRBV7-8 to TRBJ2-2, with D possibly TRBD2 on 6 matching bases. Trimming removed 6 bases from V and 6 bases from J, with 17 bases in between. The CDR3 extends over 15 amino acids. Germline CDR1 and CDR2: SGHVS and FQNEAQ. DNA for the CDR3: TGTGCCAGCAGTGCCGGGACTCGGACCCCCGGGGAGCTGTTTTTT. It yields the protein CASSAGTRTPGELFF.

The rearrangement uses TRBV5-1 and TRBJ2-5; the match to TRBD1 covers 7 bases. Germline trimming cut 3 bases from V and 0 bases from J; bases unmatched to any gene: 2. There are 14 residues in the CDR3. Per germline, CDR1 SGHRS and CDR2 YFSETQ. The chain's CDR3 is CASSSGQDQETQYF. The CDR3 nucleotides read TGCGCCAGCAGCTCTGGACAGGACCAAGAGACCCAGTACTTC. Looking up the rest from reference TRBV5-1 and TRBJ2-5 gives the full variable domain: KAGVTQTPRYLIKTRGQQVTLSCSPISGHRSVSWYQQTPGQGLQFLFEYFSETQRNKGNFPGRFSGRQFSNSRSEMNVSTLELGDSALYLCASSSGQDQETQYFGPGTRLLVL.

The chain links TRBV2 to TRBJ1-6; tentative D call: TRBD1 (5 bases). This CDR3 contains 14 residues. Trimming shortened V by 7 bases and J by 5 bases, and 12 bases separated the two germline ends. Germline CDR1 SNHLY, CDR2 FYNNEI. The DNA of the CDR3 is TGTGCCAGCAAGCGGGACGGCGATAATTCACCCCTCCACTTT. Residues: CASKRDGDNSPLHF.

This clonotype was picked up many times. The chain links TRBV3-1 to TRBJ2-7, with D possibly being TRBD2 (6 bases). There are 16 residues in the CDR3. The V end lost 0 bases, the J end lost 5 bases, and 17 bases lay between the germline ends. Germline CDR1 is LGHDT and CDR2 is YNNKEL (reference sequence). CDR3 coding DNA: TGTGCCAGCAGCCAAGATTTAACTAGCTGGGGGGACGAGCAGTACTTC. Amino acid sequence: CASSQDLTSWGDEQYF.

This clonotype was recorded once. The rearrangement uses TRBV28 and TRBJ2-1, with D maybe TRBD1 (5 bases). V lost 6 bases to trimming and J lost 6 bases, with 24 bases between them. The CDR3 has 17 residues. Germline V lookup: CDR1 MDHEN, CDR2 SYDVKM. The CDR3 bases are TGTGCCAGCAGACCACAGACAGCTGTCCTGTATGGCAATGAGCAGTTCTTC. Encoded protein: CASRPQTAVLYGNEQFF. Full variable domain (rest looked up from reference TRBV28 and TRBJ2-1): DVKVTQSSRYLVKRTGEKVFLECVQDMDHENMFWYRQDPGLGLRLIYFSYDVKMKEKGDIPEGYSVSREKKERFSLILESASTNQTSMYLCASRPQTAVLYGNEQFFGPGTRLTVL.

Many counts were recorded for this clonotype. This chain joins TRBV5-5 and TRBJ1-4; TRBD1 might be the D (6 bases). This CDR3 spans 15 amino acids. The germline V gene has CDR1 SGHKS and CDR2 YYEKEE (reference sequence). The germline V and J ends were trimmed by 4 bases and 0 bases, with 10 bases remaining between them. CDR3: CASSLDSTTNEKLFF. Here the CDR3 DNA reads TGTGCCAGCAGCCTGGACAGTACAACTAATGAAAAACTGTTTTTT.